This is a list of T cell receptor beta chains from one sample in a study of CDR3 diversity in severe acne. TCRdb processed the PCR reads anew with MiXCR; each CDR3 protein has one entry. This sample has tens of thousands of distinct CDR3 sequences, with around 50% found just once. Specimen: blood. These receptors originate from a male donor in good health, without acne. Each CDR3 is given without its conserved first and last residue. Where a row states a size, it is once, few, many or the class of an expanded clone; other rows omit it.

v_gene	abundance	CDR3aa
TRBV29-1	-	SAQWGVGLSTEAF
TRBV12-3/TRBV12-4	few	ASSPQSGTGAADTQY
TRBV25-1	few	ASIGSQKAF
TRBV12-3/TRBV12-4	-	ASSSRGSGNTGELF
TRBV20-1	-	SDPGTGIYEQY
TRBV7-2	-	ASSLEASGGDGYT
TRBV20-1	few	SARAGTSGGNNEQF
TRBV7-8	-	ASTLNQGRGTYNEQF
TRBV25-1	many	ASRMLWNTEAF
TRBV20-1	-	SAGGGLGYEQY
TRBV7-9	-	ASSSRGSQATEAF
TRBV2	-	ASRNSGYTEAF
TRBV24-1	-	ATSDSSGRYGYT
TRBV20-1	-	GARQGVHQPQH
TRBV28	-	ASSAGQPQH
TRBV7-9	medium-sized	ASSLGSGTYEQY
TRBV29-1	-	SVEGGKGEKLF
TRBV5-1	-	ASSPAGGLAGETQY
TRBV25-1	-	ASSLVALETQY
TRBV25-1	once	ASSQTGGGNTIY